This section outlines one T cell receptor beta chain sequence together with its context. These data come from a study of beta chain features in type 1 diabetes. The sequenced template was cDNA made from the entire isolated RNA. Sequenced by immunoSEQ multiplex PCR; TCRdb stores in-frame clones only, minus some. Here the sample spans roughly 610,000 clones, around 15% being singletons. This sequence originates from a young man in good health. Input material: naive CD4+ T cells from blood.

Here the CDR3 reads CASSRINSPLHF. The CDR3 DNA follows: TGCGCCAGCAGCCGCATCAATTCACCCCTCCACTTT. The chain joins TRBV4-3 to TRBJ1-6; D not resolved. The V end lost 4 bases, the J end lost 7 bases, and 5 bases lay between the germline ends. Germline V gene sequence: CDR1 LGHNA, CDR2 YSLEER. The CDR3 contains 12 residues.